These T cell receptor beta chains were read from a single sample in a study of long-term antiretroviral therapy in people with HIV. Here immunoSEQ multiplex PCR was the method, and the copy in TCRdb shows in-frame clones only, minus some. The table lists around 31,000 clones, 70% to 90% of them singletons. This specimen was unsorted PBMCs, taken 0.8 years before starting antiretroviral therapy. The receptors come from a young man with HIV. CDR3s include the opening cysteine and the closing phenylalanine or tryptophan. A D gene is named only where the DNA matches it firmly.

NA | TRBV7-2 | CASSLSGQSGNTIYF
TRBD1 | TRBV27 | CASGITGAGNTIYF
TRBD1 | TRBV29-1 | CSARDRGYEQYF
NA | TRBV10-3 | CAISDTRLEQFF
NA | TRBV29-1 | CRRDTTDTQYF
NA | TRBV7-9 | CASSQTGAEAFF
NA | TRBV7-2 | CASSLNPTDTQYF
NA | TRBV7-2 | CASSLRGSNYGYTF
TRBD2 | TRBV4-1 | CASSQSGTSVVNEQFF
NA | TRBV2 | CASSQVDESEQFF
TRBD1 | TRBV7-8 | CASSPPDRDRTQYF